The sequence of this TCR beta chain was determined in a study of CD8+ T cells in alopecia areata. General observations from the study: Compared with normal scalp, lesional scalp had higher clonality and more expanded CD8+ clones.

The V gene's germline CDR1 is SSHAT and CDR2 FNYEAQ (reference sequence). CDR3 length: 15 amino acids. PBMCs served as the source from which CD4+ and CD8+ T cells were sorted. Extraction of RNA preceded its reverse transcription into cDNA, which served as the sequencing template. Sequencing used immunoSEQ multiplex PCR; TCRdb keeps in-frame clones, though not all of them. The sample includes around 150,000 clones, 55% of them seen just once. On this clone: Antigen: not known. One junction end disagrees with the germline gene, perhaps due to a read error.

Material for sequencing was CD4+ T cells sorted from blood. This TCR was sampled from a human donor in good health. The chain uses TRBV7-7 and TRBJ2-5, with D possibly being TRBD1 (6 bases). The CDR3 DNA is TGTGCTAGCAGCTTAGGTGGGGGCAACGAAGAGACCCAGTACTTC. It specifies CASSLGGGNEETQYF.